This T cell receptor (beta chain) is drawn from a study of CD8 T cells in ankylosing spondylitis. The study, taken as a whole, reports: Characteristic of ankylosing spondylitis blood, it appeared, was a TCR beta motif comprising several highly homologous variants.

Germline V gene sequence: CDR1 DFQATT, CDR2 SNEGSKA (reference sequence). V was pared by 0 bases and J by 7 bases, with 12 bases between. The CDR3 consists of 13 residues. As concerns this clonotype: No antigen is known for it.

Via MiXCR, TCRdb re-called the 5' RACE reads, giving one row per CDR3 protein. The repertoire holds approximately 540,000 distinct CDR3 sequences, with about 12% as singletons. Sequencing was performed on blood, either unsorted or a sorted T cell fraction (not recorded which). This chain uses TRBV20-1 with TRBJ1-1, with D hard to call. The receptor comes from a male donor with ankylosing spondylitis. CDR3: CSARDYGGNEAFF. The CDR3 DNA follows: TGCAGTGCTAGAGATTACGGAGGAAATGAAGCTTTCTTT.